The 27 T cell receptor beta chains below all came from one sample that was sequenced in a study of Tregs in tolerant kidney transplant recipients (dated by TCRdb to between 2018 and 2020). The library was prepared using the immunoSEQ multiplex PCR assay. The immuneACCESS repertoire file appears here via TCRdb, limited to in-frame rearrangements. These files lack a portion of the clones; in checked studies, under half of the deficit traces to unresolved V genes, and the cause of the others is not known. The sample contains 15,000 to 20,000 clones, 55% to 75% of them found a single time. In total, the top ten clones hold approximately 3.7% of the sample. These receptors lack a known antigen. Sequencing used Tregs from blood cultured with allogeneic cells. These receptors came from a human donor in good health.

The chain has TRBV20-1 and TRBJ2-5; D remains unclear. CDR1 is DFQATT, CDR2 SNEGSKA, per germline (reference sequence). This CDR3 has 10 residues. Trimming shortened V by 4 bases and J by 5 bases, and 5 bases separated the two germline ends. The CDR3 region is CSATMETQYF. The DNA of the CDR3 is TGCAGTGCTACCATGGAGACCCAGTACTTC.

This clone was seen only a few times. The V gene is TRBV2, the J gene TRBJ2-7; the match to TRBD2 covers 12 bases. CDR1 and CDR2 (germline): SNHLY, FYNNEI. The CDR3 is 15 residues long. Losses at the gene ends were 2 bases for V and 5 bases for J; bases not matched to a gene: 4. The CDR3 is CASSERLAGVHEQYF. The CDR3 DNA reads TGTGCCAGCAGTGAAAGACTAGCGGGAGTGCACGAGCAGTACTTC. The variable domain in full, completed from reference TRBV2 and TRBJ2-7, reads EPEVTQTPSHQVTQMGQEVILRCVPISNHLYFYWYRQILGQKVEFLVSFYNNEISEKSEIFDDQFSVERPDGSNFTLKIRSTKLEDSAMYFCASSERLAGVHEQYFGPGTRLTVT.

In this sample, this clone turned up once. Mismatch with germline at one junction end may stem from a read error. V usage is TRBV6-6 and J usage is TRBJ2-7, with D possibly being TRBD2 (5 bases). Germline V gene sequence: CDR1 MNHNY, CDR2 SVGAGI (reference sequence). The CDR3 is 15 amino acids. CDR3 protein: CASSHSSGEGYEQYF. CDR3 in DNA: TGTGCCAGCAGTCACTCTTCCGGGGAAGGCTACGAGCAGTACTTC.

This chain links TRBV12-5 with TRBJ2-1; 10 bases match TRBD2. The V gene end was trimmed by 7 bases and the J gene end by 4 bases; junction bases not matched to a gene: 7. This CDR3 is 15 amino acids long. From germline, CDR1 is LGHNT and CDR2 FRNRAP. In nucleotides, the CDR3 is TGTGCTAGTGTCCTAAGCGGGGGGGTTTACAATGAGCAGTTCTTC. This codes for CASVLSGGVYNEQFF.

DNA for the CDR3: TGTGCCAGCAGTCTAGTACCCGGCGGAAACTATGGCTACACCTTC. Translated: CASSLVPGGNYGYTF. The gene calls are TRBV6-5 and TRBJ1-2; D gene uncertain. Germline CDR1 reads MNHEY; CDR2 reads SVGAGI. The CDR3 spans 15 residues. Trimming left V 5 bases short and J 2 bases short, with 15 bases between.

This chain joins TRBV19 and TRBJ2-1, with unresolved D. CDR1 and CDR2 from the germline V gene are LNHDA and SQIVND (reference sequence). The CDR3 totals 14 residues. Trimming removed 3 bases at V and 9 bases at J, with 15 bases between. The CDR3 sequence is CASSILPGTGEQFF. Here the CDR3 DNA reads TGTGCCAGTAGTATTCTCCCCGGAACGGGTGAGCAGTTCTTC.

This clone was found a few times. The chain recombines TRBV9 with TRBJ1-6, with D possibly being TRBD1 (5 bases). This CDR3 contains 14 residues. The germline V gene has CDR1 SGDLS and CDR2 YYNGEE. V was cut by 4 bases and J by 10 bases, with 15 bases left in between. Here the CDR3 DNA reads TGTGCCAGCAGCCTCACCACGAGGGGATCACCCCTCCACTTT. It is translated as CASSLTTRGSPLHF.

This chain links TRBV2 with TRBJ2-1, with D unclear. Trimming stripped 7 bases from V and 8 bases from J, with 15 bases between. Germline V gene lookup returns CDR1 SNHLY and CDR2 FYNNEI. The CDR3 runs to 13 residues. CDR3 bases: TGTGCCAGCATAGCCTTTCGATGGGATGAGCAGTTCTTC. It yields the protein CASIAFRWDEQFF.

J is TRBJ1-6 and V is TRBV30; D is undetermined. Germline V CDR1 and CDR2: GTSNPN, SVGIG (reference sequence). V was pared by 3 bases and J by 9 bases, with 15 bases between. The CDR3 is 14 amino acids. The CDR3, as DNA: TGTGCCTGGAGGCGCTCCGAGTCAATTTCACCCCTCCACTTT. Its protein is CAWRRSESISPLHF.

The chain is built from TRBV6-1 and TRBJ1-5, with TRBD1 identical over 7 bases. The V gene end was trimmed by 5 bases and the J gene end by 0 bases; junction bases not matched to a gene: 4. CDR3 length: 15 residues. In germline, CDR1 is MNHNS, CDR2 SASEGT. The CDR3 spells CASSPGQYSNQPQHF. For the CDR3, the DNA is TGTGCCAGCAGTCCGGGACAGTATAGCAATCAGCCCCAGCATTTT.

The CDR3 sequence: CASRPGQGIGEDEQYF. CDR3 nucleotide sequence: TGTGCCAGCAGACCCGGACAGGGGATCGGGGAGGACGAGCAGTACTTC. The gene calls are TRBV2 and TRBJ2-7, with 9 bases lining up with TRBD1. CDR1 SNHLY and CDR2 FYNNEI come from the germline V gene. V shed 6 bases, J shed 5 bases, and the junction held 14 bases outside the gene matches. There are 16 residues in the CDR3.

The gene calls are TRBV5-1 and TRBJ2-7, with a weak D call TRBD1 (5 bases). The CDR3 loop spans 13 amino acids. Trimming took 5 bases from V and 4 from J, leaving 13 bases between them. CDR1 and CDR2 (germline): SGHRS, YFSETQ. The CDR3 bases are TGCGCCAGCAGAGATCAGGGAATTTACGAGCAGTACTTC. Protein: CASRDQGIYEQYF. Full variable domain (outside the CDR3, taken from reference TRBV5-1 and TRBJ2-7): KAGVTQTPRYLIKTRGQQVTLSCSPISGHRSVSWYQQTPGQGLQFLFEYFSETQRNKGNFPGRFSGRQFSNSRSEMNVSTLELGDSALYLCASRDQGIYEQYFGPGTRLTVT.

The V call is TRBV20-1, the J call TRBJ2-5; D is unclear. The CDR3 is 10 residues long. V dropped 6 bases and J dropped 7 bases, with 9 bases sitting between them. Per germline, CDR1 DFQATT and CDR2 SNEGSKA (reference sequence). The CDR3 region is CSAYLWTQYF. For the CDR3, the DNA is TGCAGTGCCTATCTTTGGACCCAGTACTTC.

The CDR3 DNA is TGCGCCAGCAGCTCCCGACAGGGAATCTACAATGAGCAGTTCTTC. Translated, it gives CASSSRQGIYNEQFF. This rearrangement joins TRBV5-1 to TRBJ2-1; 7 nucleotides align to TRBD1. There are 15 residues in the CDR3. Germline CDR1 is SGHRS and CDR2 is YFSETQ. V shed 3 bases, J shed 3 bases, and the junction held 6 bases outside the gene matches.

The chain combines TRBV18 with TRBJ1-5; D ambiguous. Germline CDR1 and CDR2: KGHSH and LQKENI. The CDR3 runs to 15 residues. With 5 bases removed from V and 0 bases from J, the gap between germline ends came to 11 bases. CDR3 DNA sequence: TGTGCCAGCTCAGACGGACTCCATAGCAATCAGCCCCAGCATTTT. Translation gives CASSDGLHSNQPQHF.

The CDR3 DNA sequence: TGTGCCAGCAGCTCGAGACGTTCTGGGGCCAACGTCCTGACTTTC. Residues: CASSSRRSGANVLTF. The chain is built from TRBV7-9 and TRBJ2-6, with D unresolved. The CDR3 is made up of 15 amino acids. V was clipped by 4 bases and J by 1 base, with 8 bases between them. Germline lookup yields CDR1 SEHNR and CDR2 FQNEAQ (reference sequence).

The genes are TRBV15 and TRBJ2-3; D may be TRBD1 or TRBD2 (5 bases each). The CDR3 extends over 14 amino acids. Per germline, CDR1 LNHNV and CDR2 YYDKDF (reference sequence). V was trimmed by 2 bases and J by 4 bases, leaving 10 bases between them. DNA for the CDR3: TGTGCCACCAGCAGAAATCGGGGCCCAGATACGCAGTATTTT. This gives the protein CATSRNRGPDTQYF.

The V call is TRBV9, the J call TRBJ1-2; D is unresolved. V lost 0 bases, J lost 2 bases, and 8 bases lay in between. The CDR3 sequence is 14 residues long. Germline V gene lookup returns CDR1 SGDLS and CDR2 YYNGEE. The CDR3 region is CASSVGSLNYGYTF. The CDR3 DNA reads TGTGCCAGCAGCGTAGGGTCGTTAAACTATGGCTACACCTTC.

The J gene is TRBJ1-5, the V gene TRBV6-5, with D maybe TRBD1 (5 bases). CDR3 length: 13 residues. Trimming took off 4 bases at V and 5 bases at J, with 9 bases between the two ends. Germline V gene lookup returns CDR1 MNHEY and CDR2 SVGAGI. For the CDR3, the DNA is TGTGCCAGCAGTTCTGGCAGGGATCAGCCCCAGCATTTT. Protein: CASSSGRDQPQHF.

This clone was seen only a few times. The genes are TRBV6-6 and TRBJ1-5, with D unresolved. The CDR3 spans 14 residues. V shed 0 bases and J shed 2 bases, with 5 bases lying between them. Germline assignment: CDR1 MNHNY and CDR2 SVGAGI (reference sequence). CDR3 amino acids: CASSYSTGNQPQHF. DNA of the CDR3: TGTGCCAGCAGTTACTCAACAGGCAATCAGCCCCAGCATTTT.

The J gene is TRBJ2-6, the V gene TRBV7-3; D call uncertain. CDR3 length: 15 amino acids. Germline assignment: CDR1 SGHTA and CDR2 FQGTGA. Trimming took off 1 base at V and 2 bases at J, with 6 bases between the two ends. CDR3 DNA: TGTGCCAGCAGCTTAAATGGGGCTGGGGCCAACGTCCTGACTTTC. Its protein product is CASSLNGAGANVLTF.

This clone was found once. The V gene is TRBV18, the J gene TRBJ1-1; maybe TRBD1 (5 bases). The germline V gene has CDR1 KGHSH and CDR2 LQKENI. The CDR3 has 14 amino acids. Trimming removed 3 bases from V and 5 bases from J, with 13 bases in between. This chain's CDR3 is CASSPRDLWTEAFF. The CDR3 DNA reads TGTGCCAGCTCACCCAGGGATTTGTGGACTGAAGCTTTCTTT. The whole variable domain, filled in from reference TRBV18 and TRBJ1-1, reads NAGVMQNPRHLVRRRGQEARLRCSPMKGHSHVYWYRQLPEEGLKFMVYLQKENIIDESGMPKERFSAEFPKEGPSILRIQQVVRGDSAAYFCASSPRDLWTEAFFGQGTRLTVV.

This chain uses TRBV25-1 with TRBJ1-2; D gene uncertain. The CDR3 runs to 14 residues. V lost 3 bases and J lost 8, with 16 bases in between. Germline V gene lookup returns CDR1 MGHDK and CDR2 SYGVNS. This CDR3 is CASSDPARPLGYTF. DNA of the CDR3: TGTGCCAGCAGTGATCCTGCACGACCCCTAGGCTACACCTTC.

This clone has a handful of counts. The chain is built from TRBV18 and TRBJ2-3; 8 bases fit TRBD1. CDR1 is KGHSH, CDR2 LQKENI, per germline. The CDR3 sequence is 14 residues long. The V and J ends lost 6 bases and 3 bases, in that order; junction bases with no gene match: 5. CDR3 loop: CASSDRVRTDTQYF. The CDR3 coding sequence is TGTGCCAGCTCGGACAGGGTTAGAACAGATACGCAGTATTTT.

The rearrangement joins TRBV11-3 to TRBJ2-5, with D maybe TRBD1 (6 bases). CDR3 size: 13 residues. Trimming left V 4 bases short and J 7 bases short, with 13 bases between. The germline CDR1 and CDR2 sequences are SGHNT and YENEEA. The chain's CDR3 is CASSSGELGTQYF. CDR3 DNA: TGTGCCAGCAGCTCAGGGGAACTTGGGACCCAGTACTTC.

The chain employs TRBV19 and TRBJ1-5; maybe TRBD1 (5 bases). Looked up from germline, CDR1 is LNHDA and CDR2 is SQIVND (reference sequence). Deletions cut 6 bases from V and 1 base from J, with 22 bases between. The CDR3 sequence is 18 residues long. CDR3 sequence (DNA): TGTGCCAGTAGCAAGGGACTCTTCCATATATTGAGCAATCAGCCCCAGCATTTT. It is translated as CASSKGLFHILSNQPQHF.

J is TRBJ2-1 and V is TRBV5-1; D is perhaps TRBD1 or TRBD2 (7 bases each). Trimming removed 0 bases at V and 6 bases at J, with 13 bases between. Germline V gene lookup returns CDR1 SGHRS and CDR2 YFSETQ. The CDR3 covers 15 residues. The CDR3 is CASSLEFRGGNEQFF. Written as DNA, the CDR3 is TGCGCCAGCAGCTTGGAATTCAGGGGGGGCAATGAGCAGTTCTTC.